Each of the 3 T cell receptor beta chains below was sequenced from the same sample in a study of blood T cell repertoires in COVID-19. Some clones are missing from TCRdb's copy, which holds only in-frame ones; the method was immunoSEQ multiplex PCR. The sample holds a few hundred thousand clones, around 93% seen once. Material for sequencing was PBMCs or T cells enriched from blood (not recorded which). All receptors derive from a human donor in a cohort exposed to, infected with or recovered from COVID-19 (not recorded which). The donor label of this sample is uncertain.

The chain uses TRBV5-1 and TRBJ1-3; 11 nucleotides agree with TRBD1. The CDR3 runs to 17 residues. The ends lost 4 bases at V and 2 bases at J; junction bases unmatched: 8. CDR1 SGHRS and CDR2 YFSETQ come from the germline V gene. CDR3 in amino acids: CASSGGQGASTGNTIYF. The DNA of the CDR3 is TGCGCCAGCAGCGGCGGACAGGGGGCGAGTACTGGAAACACCATATATTTT.

The V call is TRBV2, the J call TRBJ1-4, with D possibly being TRBD1 (6 bases). Per the germline V gene, CDR1 is SNHLY and CDR2 is FYNNEI. The CDR3 consists of 14 residues. With 4 bases removed from V and 9 bases from J, the gap between germline ends came to 15 bases. The DNA for the CDR3 is TGTGCCAGCAGTGGTTCTGACAGGTGGAAAAAACTGTTTTTT. Its protein product is CASSGSDRWKKLFF.

This clone was observed once. The chain couples TRBV10-2 to TRBJ1-6; D is possibly TRBD1 (6 bases). V was shortened by 4 bases and J by 0 bases, with 13 bases between the two germline ends. The CDR3 totals 17 residues. Germline lookup yields CDR1 WSHSY and CDR2 SAAADI. CDR3 bases: TGCGCCAGCAGTGCCAGGGGATTGAGCTCCTATAATTCACCCCTCCACTTT. Its translation: CASSARGLSSYNSPLHF.